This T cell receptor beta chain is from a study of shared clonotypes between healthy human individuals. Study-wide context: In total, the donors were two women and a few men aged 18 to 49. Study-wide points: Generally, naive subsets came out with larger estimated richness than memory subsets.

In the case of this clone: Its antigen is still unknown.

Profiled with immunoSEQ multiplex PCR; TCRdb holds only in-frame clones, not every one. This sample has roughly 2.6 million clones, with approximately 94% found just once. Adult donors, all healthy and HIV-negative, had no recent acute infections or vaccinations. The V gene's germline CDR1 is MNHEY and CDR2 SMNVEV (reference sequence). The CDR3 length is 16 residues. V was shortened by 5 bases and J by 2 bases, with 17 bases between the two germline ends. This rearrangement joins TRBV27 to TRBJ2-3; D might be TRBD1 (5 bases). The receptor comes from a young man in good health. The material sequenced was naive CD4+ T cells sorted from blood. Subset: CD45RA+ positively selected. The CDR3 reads CASSPTVLDSTDTQYF. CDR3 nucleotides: TGTGCCAGCAGTCCGACAGTTCTGGATTCCACAGATACGCAGTATTTT.